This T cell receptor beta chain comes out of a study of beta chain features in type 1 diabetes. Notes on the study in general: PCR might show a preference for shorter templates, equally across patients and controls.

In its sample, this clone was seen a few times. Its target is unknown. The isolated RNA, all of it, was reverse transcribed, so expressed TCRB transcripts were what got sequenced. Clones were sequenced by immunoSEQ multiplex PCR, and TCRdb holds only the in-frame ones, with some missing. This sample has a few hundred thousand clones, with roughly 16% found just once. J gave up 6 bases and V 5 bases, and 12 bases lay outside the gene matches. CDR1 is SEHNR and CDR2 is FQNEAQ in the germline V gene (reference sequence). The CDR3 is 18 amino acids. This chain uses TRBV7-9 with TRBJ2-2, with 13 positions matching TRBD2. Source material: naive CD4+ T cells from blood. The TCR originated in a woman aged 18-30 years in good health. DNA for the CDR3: TGTGCCAGCAGCCACATCGGACTAGCGGGAGTGTCGGCCGGGGAGCTGTTTTTT. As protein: CASSHIGLAGVSAGELFF.